This TCR beta chain was identified during a study of metastatic and nonmetastatic thyroid tumors. Thyroid surgery was performed in patients who had received no treatment beforehand. Points from the study as a whole: Significantly higher TCR beta diversity was reportedly seen in malignant thyroid tumors than benign nodules, in blood and tumor.

Methods used by the authors: Between-group CDR3 differences, defined by clinicopathological status, yielded a distant-metastasis classifier for papillary thyroid cancer. TCRdb reanalyzed the PCR reads via MiXCR. The V and J calls were not made by the authors but by TCRdb's processing. Of 35,000 to 45,000 clones detected, 12% appear once; the ten largest clones hold about 10%. Germline V lookup: CDR1 MNHEY, CDR2 SVGAGI. This CDR3 spans 16 amino acids. V shed 2 bases, J shed 9 bases, and the junction held 9 bases outside the gene matches. This clone was seen more than once but under ten times. Its antigen is still unknown. Other DNA sequences in the same sample also yield this CDR3.

The gene calls are TRBV6-5 and TRBJ2-1, with TRBD2 matching 11 bases. Sequencing was performed on blood. The receptor was derived from a male donor with papillary thyroid cancer or a benign thyroid nodule (not recorded which). Some clones in this sample may be carry-over from other donors' samples. The CDR3 DNA sequence: TGTGCCAGCAGTTACCCGCTAGCGGGAGGTCCTGGTGAGCAGTTCTTC. This encodes CASSYPLAGGPGEQFF.